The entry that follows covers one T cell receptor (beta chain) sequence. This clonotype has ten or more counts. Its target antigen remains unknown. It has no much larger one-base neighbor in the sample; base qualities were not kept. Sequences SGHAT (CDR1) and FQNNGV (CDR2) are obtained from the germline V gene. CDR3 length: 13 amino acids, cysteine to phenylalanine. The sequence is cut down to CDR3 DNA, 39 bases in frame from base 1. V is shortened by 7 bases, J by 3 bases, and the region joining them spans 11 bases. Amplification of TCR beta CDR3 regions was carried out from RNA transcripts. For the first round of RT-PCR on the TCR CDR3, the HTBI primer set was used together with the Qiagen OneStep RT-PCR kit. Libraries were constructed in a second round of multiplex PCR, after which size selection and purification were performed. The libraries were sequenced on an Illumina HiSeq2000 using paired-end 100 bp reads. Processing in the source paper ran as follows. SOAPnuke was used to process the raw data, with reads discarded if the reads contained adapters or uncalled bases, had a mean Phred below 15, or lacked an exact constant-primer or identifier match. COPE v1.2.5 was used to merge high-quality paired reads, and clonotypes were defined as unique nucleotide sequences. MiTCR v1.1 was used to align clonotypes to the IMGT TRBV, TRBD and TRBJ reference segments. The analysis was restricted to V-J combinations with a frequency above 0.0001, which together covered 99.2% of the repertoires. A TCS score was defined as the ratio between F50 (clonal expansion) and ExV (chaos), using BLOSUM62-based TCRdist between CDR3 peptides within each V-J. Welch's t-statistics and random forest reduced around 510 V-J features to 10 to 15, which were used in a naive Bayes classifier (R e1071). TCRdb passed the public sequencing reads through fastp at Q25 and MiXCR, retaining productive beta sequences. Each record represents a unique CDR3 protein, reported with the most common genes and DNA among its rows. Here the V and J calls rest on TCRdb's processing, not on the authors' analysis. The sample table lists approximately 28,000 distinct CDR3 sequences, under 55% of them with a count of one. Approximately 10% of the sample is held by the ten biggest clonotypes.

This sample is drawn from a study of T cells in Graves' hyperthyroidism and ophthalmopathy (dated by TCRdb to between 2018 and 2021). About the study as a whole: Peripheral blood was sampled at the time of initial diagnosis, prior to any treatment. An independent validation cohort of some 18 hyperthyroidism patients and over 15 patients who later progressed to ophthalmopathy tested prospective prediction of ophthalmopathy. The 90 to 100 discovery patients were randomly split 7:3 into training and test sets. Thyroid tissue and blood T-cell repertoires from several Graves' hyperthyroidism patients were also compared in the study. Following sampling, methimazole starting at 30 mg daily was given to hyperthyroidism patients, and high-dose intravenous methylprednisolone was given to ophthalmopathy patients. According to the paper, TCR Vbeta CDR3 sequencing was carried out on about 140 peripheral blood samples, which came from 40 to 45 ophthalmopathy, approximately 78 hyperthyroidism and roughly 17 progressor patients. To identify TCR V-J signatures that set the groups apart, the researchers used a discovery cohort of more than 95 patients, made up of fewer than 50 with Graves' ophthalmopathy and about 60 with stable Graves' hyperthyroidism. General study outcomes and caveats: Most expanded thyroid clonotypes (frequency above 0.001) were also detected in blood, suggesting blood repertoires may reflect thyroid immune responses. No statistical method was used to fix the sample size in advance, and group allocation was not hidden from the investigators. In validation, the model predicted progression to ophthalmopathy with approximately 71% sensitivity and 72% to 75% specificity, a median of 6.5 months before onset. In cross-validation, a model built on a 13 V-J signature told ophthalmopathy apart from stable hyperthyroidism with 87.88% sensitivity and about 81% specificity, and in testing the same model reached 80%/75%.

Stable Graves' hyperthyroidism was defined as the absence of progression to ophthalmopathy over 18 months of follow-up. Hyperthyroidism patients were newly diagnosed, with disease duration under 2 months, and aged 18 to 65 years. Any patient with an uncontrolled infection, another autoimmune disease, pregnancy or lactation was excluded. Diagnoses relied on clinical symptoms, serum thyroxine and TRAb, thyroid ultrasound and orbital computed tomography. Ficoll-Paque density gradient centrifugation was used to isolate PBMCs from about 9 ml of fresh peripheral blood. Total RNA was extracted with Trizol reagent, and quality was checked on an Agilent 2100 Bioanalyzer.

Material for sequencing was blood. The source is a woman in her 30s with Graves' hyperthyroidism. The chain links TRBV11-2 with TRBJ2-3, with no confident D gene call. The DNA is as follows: TGTGCCAGCACCTCATCCGATACAGATACGCAGTATTTT. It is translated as CASTSSDTDTQYF. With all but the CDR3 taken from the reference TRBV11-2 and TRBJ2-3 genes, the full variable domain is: EAGVAQSPRYKIIEKRQSVAFWCNPISGHATLYWYQQILGQGPKLLIQFQNNGVVDDSQLPKDRFSAERLKGVDSTLKIQPAKLEDSAVYLCASTSSDTDTQYFGPGTRLTVL.